This T cell receptor beta chain was recorded in a study of blood T cell repertoires in COVID-19 (dated by TCRdb to the early 2020s). Some background on the complete study: Samples covering the acute and convalescent phases of COVID-19 were provided by collaborators in the United States, Italy and Spain. The repertoires were released in a freely available public database meant as a resource for research on the immune response to SARS-CoV-2. Samples were obtained from the ongoing ImmuneRACE study (first 160 participants) and from 1,254 subjects provided by 6 global collaborators. The prospective study material was composed of cDNA or gDNA derived from T cells, B-cell-depleted T cells, or PBMCs. A de-identified subject ID, COVID-19 status, age in years and sex were almost always included in the sample metadata. Where available, HLA class I and class II types were obtained from metadata supplied by the sample provider rather than from assay-based typing. The dataset comprised deeply sampled blood TCRbeta repertoires from subjects exposed to, actively infected with, or recovered from COVID-19. Findings and caveats that apply to the study as a whole: The amount of clinical and demographic metadata varied by source and participant and was provided uncurated.

In Seattle, one collaborating source enrolled patients while the infection was active and tracked those patients longitudinally over the course of disease. The collaborating institutions used their own protocols to collect whole blood in K2EDTA tubes. For TCRbeta analysis, collaborator samples were shipped as frozen whole blood, as isolated PBMCs, or as DNA extracted from either sample type. V is reduced by 1 base and J by 0 bases, leaving a spacing of 10 bases between them. The CDR3 numbers 15 residues from cysteine through phenylalanine. Only CDR3 DNA is held: 45 bases, read in frame from base 1. Based on the germline V gene, the CDR1 and CDR2 sequences are MNHNS and SASEGT. TCRbeta CDR3 regions were amplified from genomic DNA using the immunoSEQ Assay, a bias-controlled multiplex PCR. The authors processed their data as follows. Within the assay, amplification of reference gene primers was used to estimate how many nucleated cells each sample contained. To quantify the absolute abundance of each unique TCRbeta CDR3 rearrangement, sequence reads were collapsed and filtered. For each sample, productive Simpson clonality was calculated as the square root of Simpson's diversity index over productive rearrangements. TCRdb took over this immuneACCESS table, retaining in-frame rearrangements with V and J assigned. Such tables are incomplete; in checked studies, under half of the missing clones stem from an unresolved V gene, and the remainder is unexplained. From that table come the V and J calls and clone size; the DNA was used to work out D and trimming. In this sample the table shows over 450,000 clones, 70% to 90% of which occur a single time. The leading ten clones occupy roughly 7.4% of the sample.

As to this clone: The clone's antigen remains unknown. No qualities accompany the bases; no much larger clone lies one base away.

The chain is made from TRBV6-1 and TRBJ2-7; the D gene is perhaps TRBD2, from 5 matching bases. The clonotype comes from a woman aged 45-65 years with COVID-19, enrolled during active disease. Sequenced: peripheral blood. The CDR3 sequence is CASSEGGRSSYEQYF. The nucleotides are TGTGCCAGCAGTGAAGGCGGGCGTAGCTCCTACGAGCAGTACTTC.